These 9 T cell receptor beta chains came from one sample sequenced in a study of CD8+ T cells in alopecia areata. Sequencing relied on a cDNA template that was reverse transcribed from extracted RNA. Method: immunoSEQ multiplex PCR; TCRdb's copy keeps in-frame clones and lacks some. Altogether about 190,000 clones are present, 50% to 60% being singletons, with the ten largest covering 0.65% to 0.7%. Treatment: oral pan-JAK inhibitor, 5-10 mg twice daily. Sequenced material: CD4+ T cells sorted from blood, taken at week 4, from a patient treated with tofacitinib. The origin of the receptors is a human donor with alopecia areata.

V is TRBV7-2 and J is TRBJ2-1; 8 positions match TRBD2. The germline CDR1 and CDR2 sequences are SGHTA and FQGNSA. There are 14 residues in the CDR3. Losses at the gene ends were 2 bases for V and 8 bases for J; bases not matched to a gene: 5. The chain's CDR3 is CASSLTGGPDEQFF. The CDR3 nucleotides read TGTGCCAGCAGCTTAACGGGAGGGCCAGATGAGCAGTTCTTC.

This clone was counted only a few times. CDR3 in DNA: TGCAGCGTCGCGACTAACTGGGGGGCCAACGTCCTGACTTTC. Translating it yields CSVATNWGANVLTF. The J gene is TRBJ2-6, the V gene TRBV29-1, with a tentative D call TRBD2 (5 bases). Germline CDR1 is SQVTM and CDR2 is ANQGSEA. Trimming left V 6 bases short and J 4 bases short, with 13 bases between. The CDR3 loop spans 14 amino acids. The full variable domain, in which reference TRBV29-1 and TRBJ2-6 provide the parts outside the CDR3, is SAVISQKPSRDICQRGTSLTIQCQVDSQVTMMFWYRQQPGQSLTLIATANQGSEATYESGFVIDKFPISRPNLTFSTLTVSNMSPEDSSIYLCSVATNWGANVLTFGAGSRLTVL.

This clone was detected a few times. The chain links TRBV7-9 to TRBJ1-4, with a possible D match to TRBD1 (5 bases). V dropped 6 bases and J dropped 8 bases, with 16 bases sitting between them. Germline V lookup: CDR1 SEHNR, CDR2 FQNEAQ (reference sequence). This CDR3 spans 14 amino acids. CDR3 protein: CASSTPGTREKLFF. The DNA for the CDR3 is TGTGCCAGCAGTACTCCGGGGACGCGGGAAAAACTGTTTTTT.

The sample holds one count of this clone. This chain links TRBV5-1 with TRBJ2-6, with D unclear. V lost 0 bases, J lost 4 bases, and 11 bases lay in between. The CDR3 is 16 residues long. The germline CDR1 and CDR2 sequences are SGHRS and YFSETQ. In DNA form, the CDR3 reads TGCGCCAGCAGCTTGGTGTCGGCTCCCGGGGCCAACGTCCTGACTTTC. Translation gives CASSLVSAPGANVLTF.

This clone has more than one count but fewer than ten. V is TRBV28 and J is TRBJ2-4; D possibly uses TRBD1 or TRBD2 (5 bases each). V was trimmed by 7 bases and J by 1 base, leaving 17 bases between them. Germline CDR1 reads MDHEN; CDR2 reads SYDVKM. CDR3 length: 16 residues. CDR3 residues: CASTRGTHTAKNIQYF. For the CDR3, the DNA is TGTGCCAGCACCCGTGGGACCCACACCGCCAAAAACATTCAGTACTTC.

This clone was found a few times. The chain combines TRBV5-1 with TRBJ2-1; D may correspond to TRBD1 or TRBD2 (5 bases each). This CDR3 is 14 amino acids long. Germline-derived CDR1 and CDR2 are SGHRS and YFSETQ. V was trimmed by 5 bases and J by 5 bases, leaving 14 bases between them. The CDR3 DNA sequence: TGCGCCAGCAGGCCGGTGGGACCGAACAATGAGCAGTTCTTC. It codes for CASRPVGPNNEQFF.

This clone came up a few times. The gene calls are TRBV5-4 and TRBJ2-3; possibly TRBD2 for D (6 bases). Trimming took 4 bases from V and 7 from J, leaving 22 bases between them. From germline, CDR1 is SGHNT and CDR2 YYREEE (reference sequence). This CDR3 comprises 16 residues. This chain's CDR3 is CASSVPGAGRSYTQYF. The CDR3 DNA reads TGTGCCAGCAGCGTTCCGGGAGCTGGTAGGAGCTATACGCAGTATTTT.

The chain joins TRBV7-9 to TRBJ1-4; D is undetermined. Germline V gene data show CDR1 as SEHNR and CDR2 as FQNEAQ (reference sequence). The CDR3 is 15 amino acids. Trimming took off 5 bases at V and 4 bases at J, with 14 bases between the two ends. Written as DNA, the CDR3 is TGTGCCAGCAGCACCGGCGTGGCTGGTAATGAAAAACTGTTTTTT. This encodes CASSTGVAGNEKLFF.

The chain links TRBV29-1 to TRBJ2-7; TRBD1 matches at 12 bases. The V gene's germline CDR1 is SQVTM and CDR2 ANQGSEA. J was trimmed by 3 bases and V by 4 bases; bases with no gene match: 7. There are 15 residues in the CDR3. The CDR3 loop reads CSVGGQGAINYEQYF. CDR3 DNA: TGCAGCGTTGGGGGACAGGGGGCGATCAACTACGAGCAGTACTTC.